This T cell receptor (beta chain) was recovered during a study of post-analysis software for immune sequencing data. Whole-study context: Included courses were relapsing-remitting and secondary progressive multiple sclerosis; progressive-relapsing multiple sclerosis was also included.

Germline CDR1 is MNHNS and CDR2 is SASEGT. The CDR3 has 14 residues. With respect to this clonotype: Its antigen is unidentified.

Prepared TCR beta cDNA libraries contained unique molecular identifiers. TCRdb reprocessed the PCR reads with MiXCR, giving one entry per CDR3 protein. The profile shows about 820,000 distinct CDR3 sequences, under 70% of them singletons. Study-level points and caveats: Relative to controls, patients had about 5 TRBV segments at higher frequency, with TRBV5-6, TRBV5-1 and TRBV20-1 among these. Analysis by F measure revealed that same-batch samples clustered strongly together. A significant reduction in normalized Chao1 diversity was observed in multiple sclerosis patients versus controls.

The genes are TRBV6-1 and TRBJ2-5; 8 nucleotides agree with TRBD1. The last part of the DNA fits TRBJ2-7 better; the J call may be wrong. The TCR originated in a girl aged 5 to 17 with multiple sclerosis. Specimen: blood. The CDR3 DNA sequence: TGTGCCAGCAGTGAATCCAGGGGGCAATACGAGCAGTACTTC. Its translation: CASSESRGQYEQYF.